A selection of T cell receptor beta chains follows, all from one sample in a study of blood T cell repertoires in COVID-19. The protocol was immunoSEQ multiplex PCR, while the TCRdb copy is restricted to in-frame clones and leaves out a portion. Of 200,000 or so clones in the sample, about 80% are singletons; the top ten hold about 6.9%. Sample: peripheral blood. The source is a human donor with acute or convalescent COVID-19. The donor label of this sample is uncertain. CDR3s include the opening cysteine and the closing phenylalanine or tryptophan. A D gene is named only where the DNA matches it firmly. Not all rows give a size; the values are once, few, many and, for expanded clones, a class.

V gene	clone size	D gene	J gene	CDR3 protein	CDR3 DNA
TRBV29-1	.	.	TRBJ1-3	CSVEDTSSTRNTIYF	TGCAGCGTTGAAGACACCTCCTCTACTCGAAACACCATATATTTT
TRBV28	.	TRBD1	TRBJ1-2	CASSLWGQGAAGGYTF	TGTGCCAGCAGTTTGTGGGGGCAGGGGGCGGCTGGTGGCTACACCTTC
TRBV24-1	.	TRBD1	TRBJ2-2	CATSWTGGTGELFF	TGTGCCACCAGCTGGACAGGGGGCACCGGGGAGCTGTTTTTT
TRBV7-8	.	TRBD1	TRBJ1-5	CASSLTGTGFGQPQHF	TGTGCCAGCAGCTTAACTGGGACAGGGTTTGGACAGCCCCAGCATTTT
TRBV10-3	.	.	TRBJ1-5	CAISESAGASQPQHF	TGTGCCATCAGTGAGTCAGCAGGGGCGAGTCAGCCCCAGCATTTT
TRBV12-3/TRBV12-4	.	.	TRBJ1-1	CASSRGGFEAFF	TGTGCCAGCAGCCGGGGAGGGTTTGAAGCTTTCTTT
TRBV24-1	.	TRBD1	TRBJ1-5	CATGTGNQPQHF	TGTGCCACAGGGACAGGGAATCAGCCCCAGCATTTT
TRBV6-5	.	TRBD2	TRBJ2-1	CASSLTSGSYNEQFF	TGTGCCAGCAGTCTGACTAGCGGCTCCTACAATGAGCAGTTCTTC
TRBV25-1	.	TRBD2	TRBJ2-5	CASSESLAGVETQYF	TGTGCCAGCAGTGAATCACTAGCGGGAGTAGAGACCCAGTACTTC
TRBV19	.	TRBD1	TRBJ1-1	CASSPAGTGARREAFF	TGTGCCAGTAGTCCCGCGGGGACAGGGGCCCGCCGAGAAGCTTTCTTT
TRBV5-8	.	.	TRBJ1-5	CASRTRRDNQPQHF	TGTGCCAGCAGGACCAGACGGGACAATCAGCCCCAGCATTTT
TRBV11-3	.	TRBD1	TRBJ1-1	CASSFPRFLTGRNTEAFF	TGTGCCAGCAGCTTCCCAAGATTTTTGACAGGGAGGAACACTGAAGCTTTCTTT
TRBV5-8	.	.	TRBJ1-2	CASSLVWPRGYTF	TGTGCCAGCAGCTTGGTGTGGCCACGTGGCTACACCTTC
TRBV30	.	.	TRBJ2-3	CAWSRTRGTDTQYF	TGTGCCTGGAGCAGGACTCGGGGCACAGATACGCAGTATTTT
TRBV7-9	.	TRBD1	TRBJ2-5	CASSSGQGSQETQYF	TGTGCCAGCAGTTCCGGACAGGGCAGCCAAGAGACCCAGTACTTC
TRBV6-5	.	TRBD2	TRBJ2-7	CASSSPGGRNEQYF	TGTGCCAGCAGTTCGCCGGGAGGAAGAAACGAGCAGTACTTC
TRBV7-9	many	.	TRBJ2-7	CASSLTTGLEQYF	TGTGCCAGCAGCCTGACAACAGGGCTCGAGCAGTACTTC
TRBV11-2	.	.	TRBJ1-1	CASSLLDSLNTEAFF	TGTGCCAGCAGCTTATTGGACAGCCTGAACACTGAAGCTTTCTTT
TRBV19	.	.	TRBJ1-5	CASTIQGEGNQPQHF	TGTGCCAGTACCATACAGGGAGAAGGCAATCAGCCCCAGCATTTT
TRBV5-1	.	TRBD1	TRBJ2-2	CASSPRQGGSGELFF	TGCGCCAGCAGCCCGCGACAGGGGGGGTCCGGGGAGCTGTTTTTT
TRBV6-5	.	.	TRBJ2-2	CASIPTANTGELFF	TGTGCCAGCATTCCTACGGCGAACACCGGGGAGCTGTTTTTT
TRBV5-1	.	.	TRBJ1-2	CASSLGGIVANYGYTF	TGCGCCAGCAGCTTGGGAGGGATAGTGGCTAACTATGGCTACACCTTC
TRBV12-5	.	TRBD2	TRBJ2-7	CASGLGRLAGEITYEQYF	TGTGCTAGTGGTTTGGGAAGACTAGCGGGAGAGATCACCTACGAGCAGTACTTC
TRBV12-5	.	.	TRBJ2-3	CASGLSGVNTQYF	TGTGCTAGTGGTTTGTCCGGGGTAAATACGCAGTATTTT
TRBV19	.	.	TRBJ2-3	CASSISSGLTQYF	TGTGCCAGTAGTATAAGTAGCGGCCTAACGCAGTATTTT
TRBV28	few	.	TRBJ1-5	CASSLLTRFLHF	TGTGCCAGCAGTTTACTAACGCGATTCCTGCATTTT
TRBV7-8	.	.	TRBJ1-3	CASSQGGYSGNTIYF	TGTGCCAGCAGCCAAGGGGGATACTCTGGAAACACCATATATTTT
TRBV2	.	.	TRBJ1-1	CASSALPGTEAFF	TGTGCCAGCAGTGCGCTTCCGGGGACTGAAGCTTTCTTT
TRBV19	.	TRBD1	TRBJ1-1	CASSAQGAVDTEAFF	TGTGCCAGTAGTGCCCAGGGGGCGGTCGACACTGAAGCTTTCTTT
TRBV7-7	.	.	TRBJ2-5	CASSLSGGRQETQYF	TGTGCCAGCAGCTTATCAGGGGGGCGGCAAGAGACCCAGTACTTC
TRBV1	once	.	TRBJ2-4	CTSSQGGLAGVSLAKNIQYF	TGCACCAGCAGCCAAGGAGGACTAGCGGGAGTAAGTCTAGCCAAAAACATTCAGTACTTC
TRBV7-2	.	.	TRBJ2-5	CASSLVLIGRVKGTQYF	TGTGCCAGCAGCTTAGTATTAATCGGGCGGGTAAAGGGGACCCAGTACTTC
TRBV5-1	once	TRBD2	TRBJ2-3	CASSYGTSGGTDTQYF	TGCGCCAGCAGCTACGGGACTAGCGGGGGCACAGATACGCAGTATTTT
TRBV28	.	.	TRBJ1-2	CASRPVGRDGYTF	TGTGCCAGCAGACCTGTGGGGAGGGATGGCTACACCTTC
TRBV6-6	.	TRBD1	TRBJ2-7	CASGTGSSYEQYF	TGTGCCAGCGGGACAGGGAGCTCCTACGAGCAGTACTTC
TRBV18	.	.	TRBJ1-1	CASSRGENTEAFF	TGTGCCAGCTCACGCGGTGAGAACACTGAAGCTTTCTTT
TRBV27	.	.	TRBJ2-7	CASRLQGINSYEQYF	TGTGCCAGCAGACTACAGGGAATTAACTCCTACGAGCAGTACTTC
TRBV21-1	.	.	TRBJ2-7	CASSKGGHPKKEQYF	TGTGCCAGCAGCAAAGGGGGACATCCGAAGAAGGAGCAGTACTTC
TRBV12-3/TRBV12-4	once	.	TRBJ1-6	CASSQGLNSPLHF	TGTGCCAGCAGTCAGGGACTTAATTCACCCCTCCACTTT
TRBV7-8	.	.	TRBJ2-1	CASTRPPQASYNEQFF	TGTGCCAGCACCCGCCCGCCACAGGCGTCCTACAATGAGCAGTTCTTC
TRBV7-9	few	TRBD2	TRBJ2-1	CASSPDGTSGEELAFF	TGTGCCAGCAGCCCAGACGGGACTAGCGGGGAGGAGCTCGCGTTCTTC
TRBV3-1/TRBV3-2	.	.	TRBJ2-2	CASSQDNRDTGELFF	TGTGCCAGCAGCCAAGATAACAGGGACACCGGGGAGCTGTTTTTT
TRBV7-8	.	.	TRBJ2-1	CASSRAVEAYNEQFF	TGTGCCAGCAGCCGGGCAGTCGAGGCCTACAATGAGCAGTTCTTC
TRBV21-1	few	.	TRBJ1-2	CATLSSKGYTF	TGTGCCACCCTCTCGAGCAAAGGCTACACCTTC
TRBV6-5	.	TRBD2	TRBJ2-7	CASSPGGRYEQYF	TGTGCCAGCAGTCCCGGGGGGAGGTACGAGCAGTACTTC
TRBV28	many	TRBD1	TRBJ1-5	CASSAGGFNQPQHF	TGTGCCAGCAGCGCAGGGGGCTTCAATCAGCCCCAGCATTTT
TRBV5-1	.	TRBD2	TRBJ2-1	CASSLVSGRRNEQFF	TGCGCCAGCAGCTTGGTTAGCGGGAGACGCAATGAGCAGTTCTTC
TRBV27	.	.	TRBJ2-3	CASSIRVSDTQYF	TGTGCCAGCAGTATCAGGGTCAGCGATACGCAGTATTTT
TRBV27	few	.	TRBJ1-5	CASSKEYSNQPQHF	TGTGCCAGCAGCAAGGAGTATAGCAATCAGCCCCAGCATTTT